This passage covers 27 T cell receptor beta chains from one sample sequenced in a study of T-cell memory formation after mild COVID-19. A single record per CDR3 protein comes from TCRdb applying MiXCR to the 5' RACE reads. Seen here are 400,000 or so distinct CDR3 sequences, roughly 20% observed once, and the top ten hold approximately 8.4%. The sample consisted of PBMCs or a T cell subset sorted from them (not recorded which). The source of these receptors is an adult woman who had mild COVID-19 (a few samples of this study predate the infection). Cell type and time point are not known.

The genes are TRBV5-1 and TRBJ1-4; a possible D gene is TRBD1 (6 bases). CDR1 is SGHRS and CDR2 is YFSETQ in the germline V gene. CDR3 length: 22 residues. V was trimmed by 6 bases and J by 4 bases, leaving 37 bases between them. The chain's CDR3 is CASTSPGGPRRHSPGRNEKLFF. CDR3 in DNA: TGCGCCAGCACCTCTCCCGGGGGCCCCCGACGACATTCCCCAGGCCGTAATGAAAAACTGTTTTTT.

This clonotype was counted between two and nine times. CDR3 in amino acids: CASSTMLLSNEQFF. The CDR3 nucleotides read TGTGCCAGCAGCACTATGCTCCTCTCCAATGAGCAGTTCTTC. The V and J genes are TRBV7-8 and TRBJ2-1; D is ambiguous. The germline gives CDR1 SGHVS, CDR2 FQNEAQ. The CDR3 consists of 14 residues. The V gene lost 5 bases and the J gene lost 6 bases, with 14 bases spanning the gap.

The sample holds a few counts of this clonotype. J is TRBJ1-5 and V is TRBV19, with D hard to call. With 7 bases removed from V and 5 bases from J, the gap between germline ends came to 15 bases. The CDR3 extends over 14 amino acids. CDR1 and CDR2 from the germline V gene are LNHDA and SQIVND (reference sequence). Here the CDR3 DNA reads TGTGCCAGTACTACCGATTCGGTCCATCAGCCCCAGCATTTT. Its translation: CASTTDSVHQPQHF.

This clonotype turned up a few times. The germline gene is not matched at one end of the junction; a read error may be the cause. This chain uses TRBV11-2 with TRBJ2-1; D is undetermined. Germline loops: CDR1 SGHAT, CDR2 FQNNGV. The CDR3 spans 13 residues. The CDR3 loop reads CASSLVRSNVQFF. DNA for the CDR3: TGTGCCAGCAGCTTAGTCCGTTCAAATGTGCAGTTCTTC.

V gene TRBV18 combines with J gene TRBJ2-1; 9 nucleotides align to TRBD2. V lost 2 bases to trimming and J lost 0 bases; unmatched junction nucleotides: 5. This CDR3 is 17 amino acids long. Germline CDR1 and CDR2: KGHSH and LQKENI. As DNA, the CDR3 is TGTGCCAGCTCACCAATAGTTAGCGGGAGCTCCTACAATGAGCAGTTCTTC. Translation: CASSPIVSGSSYNEQFF.

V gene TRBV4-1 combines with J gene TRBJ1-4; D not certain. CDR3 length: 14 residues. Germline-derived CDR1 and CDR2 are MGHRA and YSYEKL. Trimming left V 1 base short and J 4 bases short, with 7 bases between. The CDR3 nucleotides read TGCGCCAGCAGCCAAGCACAGCTTAATGAAAAACTGTTTTTT. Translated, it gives CASSQAQLNEKLFF.

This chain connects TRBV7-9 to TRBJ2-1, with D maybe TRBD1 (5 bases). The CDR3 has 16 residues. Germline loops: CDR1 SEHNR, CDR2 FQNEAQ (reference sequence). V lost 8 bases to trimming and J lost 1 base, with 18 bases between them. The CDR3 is CASRRIGVGSYNEQFF. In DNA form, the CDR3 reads TGTGCCAGCCGACGGATAGGGGTAGGGTCCTACAATGAGCAGTTCTTC. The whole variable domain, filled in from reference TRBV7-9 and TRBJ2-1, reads DTGVSQNPRHKITKRGQNVTFRCDPISEHNRLYWYRQTLGQGPEFLTYFQNEAQLEKSRLLSDRFSAERPKGSFSTLEIQRTEQGDSAMYLCASRRIGVGSYNEQFFGPGTRLTVL.

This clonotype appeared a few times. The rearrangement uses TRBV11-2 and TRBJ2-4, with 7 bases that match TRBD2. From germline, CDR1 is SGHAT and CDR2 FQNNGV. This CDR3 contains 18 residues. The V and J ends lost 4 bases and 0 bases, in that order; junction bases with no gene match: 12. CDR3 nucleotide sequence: TGTGCCAGCAGCTCTTTACGAGGCGGGAGACTAGCCAAAAACATTCAGTACTTC. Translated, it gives CASSSLRGGRLAKNIQYF.

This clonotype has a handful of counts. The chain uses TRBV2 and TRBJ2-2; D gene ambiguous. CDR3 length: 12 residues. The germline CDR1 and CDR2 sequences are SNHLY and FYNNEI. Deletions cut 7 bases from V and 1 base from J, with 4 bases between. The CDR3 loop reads CASTKNTGELFF. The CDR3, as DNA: TGTGCCAGCACTAAGAACACCGGGGAGCTGTTTTTT. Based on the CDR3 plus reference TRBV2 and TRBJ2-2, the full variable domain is EPEVTQTPSHQVTQMGQEVILRCVPISNHLYFYWYRQILGQKVEFLVSFYNNEISEKSEIFDDQFSVERPDGSNFTLKIRSTKLEDSAMYFCASTKNTGELFFGEGSRLTVL.

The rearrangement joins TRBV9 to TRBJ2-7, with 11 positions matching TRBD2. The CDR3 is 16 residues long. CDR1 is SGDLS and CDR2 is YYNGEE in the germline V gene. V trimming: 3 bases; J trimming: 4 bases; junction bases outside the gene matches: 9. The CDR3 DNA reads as TGTGCCAGCAGCGCCGATAGCGGGGGGGCATGGTACGAGCAGTACTTC. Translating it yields CASSADSGGAWYEQYF.

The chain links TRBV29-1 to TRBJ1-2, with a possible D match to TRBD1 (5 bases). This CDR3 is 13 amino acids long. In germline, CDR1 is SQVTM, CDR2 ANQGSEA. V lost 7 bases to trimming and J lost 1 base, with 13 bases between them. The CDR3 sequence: CSARGPRNYGYTF. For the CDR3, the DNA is TGCAGCGCCCGGGGCCCGCGTAACTATGGCTACACCTTC.

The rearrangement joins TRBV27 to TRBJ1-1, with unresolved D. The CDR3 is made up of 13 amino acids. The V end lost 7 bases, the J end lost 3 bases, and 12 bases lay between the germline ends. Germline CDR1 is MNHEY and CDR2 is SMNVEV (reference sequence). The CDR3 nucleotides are TGTGCCAGCAATCACCTTGGTGACACTGAAGCTTTCTTT. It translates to CASNHLGDTEAFF.

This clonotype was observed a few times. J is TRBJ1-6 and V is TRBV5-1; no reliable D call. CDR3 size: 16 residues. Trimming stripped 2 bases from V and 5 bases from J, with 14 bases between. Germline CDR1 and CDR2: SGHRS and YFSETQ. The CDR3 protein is CASSFGVQGNNSPLHF. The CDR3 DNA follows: TGCGCCAGCAGCTTCGGGGTACAAGGGAATAATTCACCCCTCCACTTT.

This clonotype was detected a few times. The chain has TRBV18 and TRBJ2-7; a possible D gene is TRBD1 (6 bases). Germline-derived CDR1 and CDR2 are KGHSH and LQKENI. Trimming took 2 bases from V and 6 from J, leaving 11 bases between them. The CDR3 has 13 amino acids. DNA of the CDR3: TGTGCCAGCTCACCAACAGGGCTGGTCGAGCAGTACTTC. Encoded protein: CASSPTGLVEQYF.

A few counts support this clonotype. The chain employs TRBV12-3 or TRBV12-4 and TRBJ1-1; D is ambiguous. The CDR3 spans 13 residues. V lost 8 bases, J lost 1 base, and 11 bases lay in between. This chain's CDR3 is CASGPLGNTEAFF. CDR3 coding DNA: TGTGCCAGCGGACCCTTAGGGAACACTGAAGCTTTCTTT.

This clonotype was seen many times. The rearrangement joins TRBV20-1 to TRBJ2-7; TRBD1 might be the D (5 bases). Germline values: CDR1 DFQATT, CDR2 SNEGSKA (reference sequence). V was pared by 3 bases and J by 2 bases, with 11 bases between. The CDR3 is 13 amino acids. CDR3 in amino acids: CSASHRIPYEQYF. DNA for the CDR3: TGCAGTGCTAGTCACAGGATTCCCTACGAGCAGTACTTC.

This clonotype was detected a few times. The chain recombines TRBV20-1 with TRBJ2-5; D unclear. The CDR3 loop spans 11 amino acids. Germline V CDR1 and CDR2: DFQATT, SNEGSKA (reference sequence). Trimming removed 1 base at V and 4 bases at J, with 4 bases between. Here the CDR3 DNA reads TGCAGTGCTAGAGTTGGAGAGACCCAGTACTTC. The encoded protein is CSARVGETQYF.

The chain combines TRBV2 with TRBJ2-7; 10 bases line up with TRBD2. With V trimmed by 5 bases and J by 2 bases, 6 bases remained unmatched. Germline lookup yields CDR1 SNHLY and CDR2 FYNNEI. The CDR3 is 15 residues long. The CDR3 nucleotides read TGTGCCAGCAGTCTTCCCCTAGCGGGGGCCTACGAGCAGTACTTC. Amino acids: CASSLPLAGAYEQYF.

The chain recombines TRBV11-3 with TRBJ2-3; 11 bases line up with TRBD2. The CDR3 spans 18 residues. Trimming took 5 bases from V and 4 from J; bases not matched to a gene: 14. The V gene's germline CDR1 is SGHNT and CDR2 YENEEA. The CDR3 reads CASSLPRLAGGSADTQYF. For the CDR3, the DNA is TGTGCCAGCAGCCTACCTAGGCTAGCGGGAGGTTCGGCAGATACGCAGTATTTT.

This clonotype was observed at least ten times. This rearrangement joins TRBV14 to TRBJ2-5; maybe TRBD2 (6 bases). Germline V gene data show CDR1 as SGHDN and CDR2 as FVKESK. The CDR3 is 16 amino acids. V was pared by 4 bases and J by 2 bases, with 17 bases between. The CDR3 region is CASSRLGLGSQETQYF. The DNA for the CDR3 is TGTGCCAGCAGCCGCCTGGGACTGGGAAGTCAAGAGACCCAGTACTTC.

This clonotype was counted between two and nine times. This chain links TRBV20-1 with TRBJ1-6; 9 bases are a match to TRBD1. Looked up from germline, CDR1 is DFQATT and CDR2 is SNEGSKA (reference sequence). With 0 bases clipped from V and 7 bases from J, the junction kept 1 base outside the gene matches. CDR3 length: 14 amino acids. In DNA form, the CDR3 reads TGCAGTGCTAGAGATGGACAGGGGAATTCACCCCTCCACTTT. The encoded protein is CSARDGQGNSPLHF.

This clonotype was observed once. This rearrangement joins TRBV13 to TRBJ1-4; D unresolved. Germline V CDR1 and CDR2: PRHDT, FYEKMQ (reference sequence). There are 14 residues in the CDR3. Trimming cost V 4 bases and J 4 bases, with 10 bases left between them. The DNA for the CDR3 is TGTGCCAGCAGCTCATCTTCAAATAATGAAAAACTGTTTTTT. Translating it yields CASSSSSNNEKLFF.

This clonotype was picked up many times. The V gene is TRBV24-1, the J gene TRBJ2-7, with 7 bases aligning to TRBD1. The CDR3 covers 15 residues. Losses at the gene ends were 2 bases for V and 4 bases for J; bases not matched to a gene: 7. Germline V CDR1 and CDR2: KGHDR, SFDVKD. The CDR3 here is CATSDSGTARYEQYF. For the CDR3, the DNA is TGTGCCACCAGTGATTCCGGGACAGCACGGTACGAGCAGTACTTC.

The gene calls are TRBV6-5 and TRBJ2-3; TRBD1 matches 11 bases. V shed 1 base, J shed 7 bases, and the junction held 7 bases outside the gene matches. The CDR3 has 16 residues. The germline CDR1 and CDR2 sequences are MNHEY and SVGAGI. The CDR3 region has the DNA TGTGCCAGCAGTTACTTTGGACAGGGGGCGCGAAATACGCAGTATTTT. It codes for CASSYFGQGARNTQYF.

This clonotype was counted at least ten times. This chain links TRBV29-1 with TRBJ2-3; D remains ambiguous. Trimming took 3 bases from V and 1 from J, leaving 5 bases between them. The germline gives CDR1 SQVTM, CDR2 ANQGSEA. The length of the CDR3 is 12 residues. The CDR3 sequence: CSVDGGTDTQYF. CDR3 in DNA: TGCAGCGTTGATGGTGGCACAGATACGCAGTATTTT.

CDR3 nucleotide sequence: TGTGCCAGCAGCTTAGTGGTCAGTGAGCAGTTCTTC. Protein product: CASSLVVSEQFF. The V and J genes are TRBV13 and TRBJ2-1, with D uncertain. V was shortened by 1 base and J by 9 bases, with 7 bases between the two germline ends. The CDR3 is 12 amino acids. Germline V gene sequence: CDR1 PRHDT, CDR2 FYEKMQ (reference sequence).

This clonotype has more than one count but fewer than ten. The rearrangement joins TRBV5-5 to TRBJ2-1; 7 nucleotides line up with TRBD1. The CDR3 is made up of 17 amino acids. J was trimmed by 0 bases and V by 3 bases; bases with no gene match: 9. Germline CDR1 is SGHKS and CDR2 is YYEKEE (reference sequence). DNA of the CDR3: TGTGCCAGCAGCTGGACAGGAGCGTCGAGCTCCTACAATGAGCAGTTCTTC. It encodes CASSWTGASSSYNEQFF.